Given below is one T cell receptor beta chain in context. In TCRdb, the reads were re-called with MiXCR into one record per CDR3 protein. The table shows about 260,000 distinct CDR3 sequences, with approximately 8.3% occurring only once. CDR1 and CDR2 from the germline V gene are SQVTM and ANQGSEA. The CDR3 is made up of 12 amino acids. The germline V and J ends were trimmed by 5 bases and 4 bases, with 10 bases remaining between them. These data come from a study of T cell repertoires in cytomegalovirus infection. The rearrangement links TRBV29-1 to TRBJ2-3; D unclear. The sequenced sample was PBMCs. The TCR sequence derives from a human donor in good health (CMV status not recorded). Some clones in this sample may be carry-over from other donors' samples. CDR3 nucleotide sequence: TGCAGCGTTCACTGGTCCGCAGATACGCAGTATTTT. Amino acid sequence: CSVHWSADTQYF.